The sequence of this T cell receptor beta chain was determined in a study of blood T cell repertoires in COVID-19. Study-wide context: Material from acute and convalescent COVID-19 was sourced from the United States, Italy and Spain. Sources were T cells, B-cell-depleted T cells, or PBMCs; the material itself was cDNA or gDNA.

In the authors' methods: By means of reference gene primer amplification, nucleated cell counts were estimated. The data were produced by immunoSEQ multiplex PCR, yet TCRdb's version contains in-frame clones alone and is incomplete. For V, J and clone size, that table is used; D and trimming come from the DNA. There are some 130,000 clones in the sample; 70% to 80% occur only once, and approximately 9.9% lies in the top ten. The sample consisted of peripheral blood. This TCR was recovered from a man aged 60 to 69 who had recovered from COVID-19.

DNA for the CDR3: TGTGCCAGCAGTTTCCGGGGGGAAATCACAGATACGCAGTATTTT. Residues: CASSFRGEITDTQYF. The chain uses TRBV28 and TRBJ2-3; TRBD2 matches 7 bases. The J segment lost 2 bases and the V segment lost 3 bases, leaving 5 bases of the junction unmatched. Germline assignment: CDR1 MDHEN and CDR2 SYDVKM. CDR3 length equals 15 residues.